One TCR beta chain is described in this entry. The antigen is undetermined. Trimming took 3 bases from V and 8 from J, leaving 16 bases between them. CDR1 DFQATT and CDR2 SNEGSKA come from the germline V gene (reference sequence). This CDR3 has 13 amino acids. The sample belongs to a study of blood T cells in healthy people across ages. Background on the study: Template switching recovered approximately one barcoded beta molecule for every two T cells. Study-level results: The CMV status of each donor remained undetermined, and this could have confounded shifts in expanded clonotypes. When set beside aged donors, long-lived donors presented more naive CD4+ cells and higher diversity. Naive T cell percentage by flow cytometry tracked strongly with beta diversity.

A second PCR, run for about 6 to 11 cycles, used a sample-barcoded 5' primer plus a J-beta primer mix. TCRdb fed the 5' RACE reads into MiXCR, producing one record per CDR3 protein. The sample lists fewer than 750,000 distinct CDR3 sequences; around 50% were seen once. The TCR sequence derives from a woman of 80 years or more in good health. The rearrangement joins TRBV20-1 to TRBJ1-2, with D tentatively TRBD1 (6 bases). Sequencing input: blood. CDR3 sequence (DNA): TGCAGTGCTAGGGAAAAGGGACACGGGGGCTACACCTTC. Amino acid sequence: CSAREKGHGGYTF.